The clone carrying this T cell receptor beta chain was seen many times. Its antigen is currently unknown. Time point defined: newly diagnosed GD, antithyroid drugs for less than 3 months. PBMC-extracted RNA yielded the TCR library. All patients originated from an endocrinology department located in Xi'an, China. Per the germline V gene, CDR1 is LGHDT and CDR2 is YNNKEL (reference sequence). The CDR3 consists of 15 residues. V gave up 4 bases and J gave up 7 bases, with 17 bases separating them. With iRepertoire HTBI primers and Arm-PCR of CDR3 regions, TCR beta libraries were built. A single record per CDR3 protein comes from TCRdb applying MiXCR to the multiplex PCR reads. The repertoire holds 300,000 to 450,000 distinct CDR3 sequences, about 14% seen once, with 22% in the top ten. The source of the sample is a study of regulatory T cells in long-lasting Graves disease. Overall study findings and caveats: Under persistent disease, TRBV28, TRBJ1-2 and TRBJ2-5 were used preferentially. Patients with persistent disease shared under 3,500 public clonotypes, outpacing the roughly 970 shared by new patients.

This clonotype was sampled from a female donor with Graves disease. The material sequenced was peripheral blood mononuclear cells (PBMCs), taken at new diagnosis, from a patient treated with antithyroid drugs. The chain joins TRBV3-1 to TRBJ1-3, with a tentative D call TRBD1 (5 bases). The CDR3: CASSPRITWGNTIYF. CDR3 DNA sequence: TGTGCCAGCAGCCCGAGAATAACGTGGGGGAACACCATATATTTT.